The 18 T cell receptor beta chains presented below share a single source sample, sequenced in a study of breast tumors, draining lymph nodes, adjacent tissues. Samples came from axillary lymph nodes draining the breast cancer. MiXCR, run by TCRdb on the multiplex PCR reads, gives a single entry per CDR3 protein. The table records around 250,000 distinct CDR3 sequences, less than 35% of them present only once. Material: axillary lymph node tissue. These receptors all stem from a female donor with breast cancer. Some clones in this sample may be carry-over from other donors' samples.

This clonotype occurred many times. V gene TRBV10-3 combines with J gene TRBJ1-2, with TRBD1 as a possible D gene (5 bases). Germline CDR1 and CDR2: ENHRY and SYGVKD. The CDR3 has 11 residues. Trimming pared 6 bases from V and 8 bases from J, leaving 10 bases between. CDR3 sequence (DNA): TGTGCCATCAGAAGAGGGGAAGGCTACACCTTC. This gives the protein CAIRRGEGYTF.

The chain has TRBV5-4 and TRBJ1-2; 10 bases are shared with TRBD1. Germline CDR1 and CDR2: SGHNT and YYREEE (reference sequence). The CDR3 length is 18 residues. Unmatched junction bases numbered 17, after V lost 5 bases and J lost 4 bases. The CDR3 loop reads CASREPGQGPRGGYGYTF. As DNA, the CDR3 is TGTGCCAGCAGGGAACCGGGACAGGGGCCCCGAGGGGGCTATGGCTACACCTTC.

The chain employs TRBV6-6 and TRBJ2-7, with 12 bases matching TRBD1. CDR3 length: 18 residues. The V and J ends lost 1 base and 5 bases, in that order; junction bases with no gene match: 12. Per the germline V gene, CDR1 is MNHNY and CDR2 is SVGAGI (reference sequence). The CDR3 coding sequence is TGTGCCAGCAGTTACTTTTCGGGATCCGGGACAGGGGGCCACGAGCAGTACTTC. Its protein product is CASSYFSGSGTGGHEQYF.

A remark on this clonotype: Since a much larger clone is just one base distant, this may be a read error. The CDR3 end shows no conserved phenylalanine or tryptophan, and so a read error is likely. CDR3 coding DNA: TGCGCCAGCAGCCGCCGGGACCCCTTAAACTATGGCTACACCTAC. Its protein product is CASSRRDPLNYGYTY. The chain employs TRBV4-1 and TRBJ1-2, with a possible D match to TRBD1 (5 bases). There are 15 residues in the CDR3. V lost 4 bases and J lost 2, with 14 bases in between. Germline values: CDR1 MGHRA, CDR2 YSYEKL.

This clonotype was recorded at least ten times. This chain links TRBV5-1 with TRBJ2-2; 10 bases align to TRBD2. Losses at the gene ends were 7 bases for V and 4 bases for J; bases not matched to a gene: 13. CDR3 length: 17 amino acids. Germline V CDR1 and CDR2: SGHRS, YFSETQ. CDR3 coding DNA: TGCGCCAGCTCCCTGCCGAGCGGGGGGGCGGTCACCGGGGAGCTGTTTTTT. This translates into CASSLPSGGAVTGELFF.

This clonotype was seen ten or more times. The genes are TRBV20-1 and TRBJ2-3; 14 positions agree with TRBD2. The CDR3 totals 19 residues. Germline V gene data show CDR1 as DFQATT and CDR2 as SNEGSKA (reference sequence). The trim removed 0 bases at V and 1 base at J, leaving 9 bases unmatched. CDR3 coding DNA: TGCAGTGCTAGAGATTGGGTGGGACTAGCGGGGGAGGGCACAGATACGCAGTATTTT. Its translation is CSARDWVGLAGEGTDTQYF.

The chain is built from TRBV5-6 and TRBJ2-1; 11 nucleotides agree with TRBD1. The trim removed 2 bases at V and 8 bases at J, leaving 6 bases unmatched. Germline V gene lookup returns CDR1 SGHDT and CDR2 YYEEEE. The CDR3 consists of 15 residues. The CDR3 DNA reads TGTGCCAGCAGCTTAGGACAGGGGGCGGTGTATGAGCAGTTCTTC. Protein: CASSLGQGAVYEQFF. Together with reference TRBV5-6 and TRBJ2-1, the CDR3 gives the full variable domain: DAGVTQSPTHLIKTRGQQVTLRCSPKSGHDTVSWYQQALGQGPQFIFQYYEEEERQRGNFPDRFSGHQFPNYSSELNVNALLLGDSALYLCASSLGQGAVYEQFFGPGTRLTVL.

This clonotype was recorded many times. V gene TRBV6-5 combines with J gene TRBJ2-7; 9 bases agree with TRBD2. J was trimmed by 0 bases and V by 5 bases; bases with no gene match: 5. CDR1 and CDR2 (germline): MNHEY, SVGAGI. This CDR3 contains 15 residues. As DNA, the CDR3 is TGTGCCAGCAGTCTCCTAGCGGGAAGCTCCTACGAGCAGTACTTC. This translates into CASSLLAGSSYEQYF.

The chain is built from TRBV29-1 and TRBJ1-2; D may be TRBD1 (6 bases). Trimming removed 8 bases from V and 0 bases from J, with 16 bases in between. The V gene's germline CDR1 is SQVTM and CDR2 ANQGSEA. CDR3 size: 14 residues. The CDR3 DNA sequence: TGCAGCTCACCAGGACAGAATCCTAACTATGGCTACACCTTC. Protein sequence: CSSPGQNPNYGYTF.

The CDR3 DNA is TGCAGTGCTAGAATAAACACTGAAGCTTTCTTT. It encodes CSARINTEAFF. The chain employs TRBV20-1 and TRBJ1-1; no clear D. V gave up 2 bases and J gave up 2 bases, with 3 bases separating them. CDR3 length: 11 amino acids. Germline V gives CDR1 DFQATT, CDR2 SNEGSKA (reference sequence).

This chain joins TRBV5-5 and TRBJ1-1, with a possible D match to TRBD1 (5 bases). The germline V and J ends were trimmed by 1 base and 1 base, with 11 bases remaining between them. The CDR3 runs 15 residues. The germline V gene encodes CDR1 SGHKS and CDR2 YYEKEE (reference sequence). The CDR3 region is CASSLMVQGNTEAFF. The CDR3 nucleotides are TGTGCCAGCAGCTTGATGGTCCAGGGGAACACTGAAGCTTTCTTT. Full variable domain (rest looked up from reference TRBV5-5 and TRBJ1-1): DAGVTQSPTHLIKTRGQQVTLRCSPISGHKSVSWYQQVLGQGPQFIFQYYEKEERGRGNFPDRFSARQFPNYSSELNVNALLLGDSALYLCASSLMVQGNTEAFFGQGTRLTVV.

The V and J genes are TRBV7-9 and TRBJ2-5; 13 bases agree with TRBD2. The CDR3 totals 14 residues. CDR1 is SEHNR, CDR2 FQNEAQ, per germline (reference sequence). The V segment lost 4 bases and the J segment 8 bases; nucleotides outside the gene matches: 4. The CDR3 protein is CASSSWTSGSTQYF. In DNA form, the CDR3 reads TGTGCCAGCAGCTCCTGGACTAGCGGGAGTACCCAGTACTTC.

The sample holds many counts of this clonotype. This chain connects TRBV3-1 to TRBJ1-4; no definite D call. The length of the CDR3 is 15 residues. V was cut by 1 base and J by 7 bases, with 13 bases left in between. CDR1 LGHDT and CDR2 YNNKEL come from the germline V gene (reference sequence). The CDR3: CASSQAEGWGEKLFF. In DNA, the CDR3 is TGTGCCAGCAGCCAAGCGGAAGGGTGGGGTGAAAAACTGTTTTTT. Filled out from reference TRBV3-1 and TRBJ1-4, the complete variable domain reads DTAVSQTPKYLVTQMGNDKSIKCEQNLGHDTMYWYKQDSKKFLKIMFSYNNKELIINETVPNRFSPKSPDKAHLNLHINSLELGDSAVYFCASSQAEGWGEKLFFGSGTQLSVL.

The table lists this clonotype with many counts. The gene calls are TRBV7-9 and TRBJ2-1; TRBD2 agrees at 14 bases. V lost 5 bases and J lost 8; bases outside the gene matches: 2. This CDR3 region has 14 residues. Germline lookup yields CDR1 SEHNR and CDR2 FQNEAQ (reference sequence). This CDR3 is CASSQGLAGDEQFF. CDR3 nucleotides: TGTGCCAGCAGCCAGGGACTAGCGGGAGATGAGCAGTTCTTC. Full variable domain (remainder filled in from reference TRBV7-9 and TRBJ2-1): DTGVSQNPRHKITKRGQNVTFRCDPISEHNRLYWYRQTLGQGPEFLTYFQNEAQLEKSRLLSDRFSAERPKGSFSTLEIQRTEQGDSAMYLCASSQGLAGDEQFFGPGTRLTVL.

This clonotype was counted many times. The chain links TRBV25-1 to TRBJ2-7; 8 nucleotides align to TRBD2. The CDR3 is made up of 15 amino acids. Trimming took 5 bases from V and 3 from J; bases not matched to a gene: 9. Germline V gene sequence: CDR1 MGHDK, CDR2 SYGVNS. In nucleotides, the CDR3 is TGTGCCAGCAGTTCCAGTGGTGCGGGAGGCTACGAGCAGTACTTC. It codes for CASSSSGAGGYEQYF.

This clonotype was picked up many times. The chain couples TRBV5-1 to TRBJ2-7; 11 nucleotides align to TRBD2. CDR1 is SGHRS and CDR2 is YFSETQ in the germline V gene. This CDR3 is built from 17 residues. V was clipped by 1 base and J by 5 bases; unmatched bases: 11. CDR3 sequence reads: CASSLYSLAGGSNEQYF. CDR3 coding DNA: TGCGCCAGCAGCTTGTATTCGCTAGCGGGAGGTTCAAACGAGCAGTACTTC.

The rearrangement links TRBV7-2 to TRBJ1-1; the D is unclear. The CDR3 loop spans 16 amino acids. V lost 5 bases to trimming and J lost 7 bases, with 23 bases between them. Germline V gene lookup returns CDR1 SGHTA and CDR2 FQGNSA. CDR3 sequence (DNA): TGTGCCAGCAGCACCGGGGAGGCCCTTGGGGTTAGTGAAGCTTTCTTT. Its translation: CASSTGEALGVSEAFF.

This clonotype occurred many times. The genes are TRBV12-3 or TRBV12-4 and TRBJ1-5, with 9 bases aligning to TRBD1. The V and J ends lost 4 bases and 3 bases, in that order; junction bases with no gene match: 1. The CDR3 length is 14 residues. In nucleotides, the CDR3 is TGTGCCAGCAGTTGGGACAGGGACAATCAGCCCCAGCATTTT. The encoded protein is CASSWDRDNQPQHF.